This T cell receptor (beta chain) was obtained from a study of blood T cell repertoires in COVID-19. Study summary: Italy, Spain and the United States were the sources of the convalescent and acute COVID-19 samples. T cells, B-cell-depleted T cells, or PBMCs provided the cDNA or gDNA that served as material.

In the original workflow: Scientists estimated how many nucleated cells there were by amplifying reference gene primers. Only in-frame clones appear in the TCRdb table, and some are missing; sequencing was by immunoSEQ multiplex PCR. From that table come the V and J calls and clone size; the DNA was used to work out D and trimming. The sample includes about 33,000 clones, 85% of them seen just once. From germline, CDR1 is MDHEN and CDR2 SYDVKM. The CDR3 contains 15 residues. V dropped 8 bases and J dropped 0 bases, with 15 bases sitting between them. The chain combines TRBV28 with TRBJ2-3; the D gene is possibly TRBD2 (6 bases). Sequencing was performed on peripheral blood. The clonotype was recovered from a man aged 55-75 years with active COVID-19. The CDR3 DNA is TGTGCCAGCTCCGGGGGAGGCACTAGCACAGATACGCAGTATTTT. Amino acids: CASSGGGTSTDTQYF.